These 29 T cell receptor beta chains came from one sample sequenced in a study of cytomegalovirus exposure and HLA in healthy donors. This table comes from immunoSEQ multiplex PCR, and its TCRdb copy is limited to in-frame clones, with some not included. The sample lists 90,000 to 150,000 clones; approximately 90% were seen once. The sequenced sample consisted of PBMCs. These receptor sequences come from a woman younger than 35 in good health and CMV-seropositive.

The J gene is TRBJ2-3, the V gene TRBV7-2; D gene unclear. Germline-derived CDR1 and CDR2 are SGHTA and FQGNSA. V was cut by 2 bases and J by 6 bases, with 15 bases left in between. The CDR3 is 15 residues long. The CDR3 loop reads CASSLQRGRWDTQYF. In nucleotides, the CDR3 is TGTGCCAGCAGCTTACAGAGAGGCCGCTGGGATACGCAGTATTTT.

V usage is TRBV2 and J usage is TRBJ1-2, with TRBD1 matching 9 bases. Germline V lookup: CDR1 SNHLY, CDR2 FYNNEI. V shed 11 bases, J shed 2 bases, and the junction held 3 bases outside the gene matches. The CDR3 runs to 12 residues. CDR3 in amino acids: CAGGQGNYGYTF. CDR3 coding DNA: TGTGCCGGAGGACAGGGGAACTATGGCTACACCTTC.

This chain links TRBV7-2 with TRBJ1-5, with 7 bases identical to TRBD1. This CDR3 is 15 amino acids long. V lost 4 bases and J lost 4; bases outside the gene matches: 7. The germline CDR1 and CDR2 sequences are SGHTA and FQGNSA. CDR3 sequence: CASSSGQAANQPQHF. As DNA, the CDR3 is TGTGCCAGCAGCTCAGGACAGGCCGCGAATCAGCCCCAGCATTTT.

This clone was found a few times. The V gene is TRBV18, the J gene TRBJ2-7; D unclear. Germline assignment: CDR1 KGHSH and CDR2 LQKENI. V was pared by 1 base and J by 0 bases, with 7 bases between. The CDR3 totals 14 residues. Written as DNA, the CDR3 is TGTGCCAGCTCACCACTAGAGGTCTCCTACGAGCAGTACTTC. It specifies CASSPLEVSYEQYF.

Only one count was recorded for this clone. This chain joins TRBV7-8 and TRBJ2-6; weak D call: TRBD2 (6 bases). The CDR3 contains 17 residues. Germline assignment: CDR1 SGHVS and CDR2 FQNEAQ. Between the trimmed V and J ends, which lost 3 bases and 0 bases, there was a span of 12 bases. For the CDR3, the DNA is TGTGCCAGCAGCTTTTTACCCGGGGGCTCTGGGGCCAACGTCCTGACTTTC. It specifies CASSFLPGGSGANVLTF.

The chain carries TRBV27 and TRBJ1-1; TRBD1 aligns across 10 bases. Germline CDR1 is MNHEY and CDR2 is SMNVEV (reference sequence). Losses at the gene ends were 4 bases for V and 3 bases for J; bases not matched to a gene: 5. The CDR3 is made up of 15 amino acids. CDR3 protein: CASSYTTGGYTEAFF. The CDR3 DNA reads TGTGCCAGCAGTTACACGACAGGGGGCTACACTGAAGCTTTCTTT.

V is TRBV10-1 and J is TRBJ1-3, with 9 nucleotides matching TRBD1. Looked up from germline, CDR1 is WNHNN and CDR2 is SYGVQD (reference sequence). There are 14 residues in the CDR3. The junction had 6 bases not matched to a gene; V was cut back by 6 bases and J by 6 bases. CDR3 in DNA: TGCGCCAGCAGGACAGGGGGTGATAAAAACACCATATATTTT. It yields the protein CASRTGGDKNTIYF.

This clone was counted once. The V gene is TRBV6-1, the J gene TRBJ2-3, with D perhaps matching TRBD2 (6 bases). Germline CDR1 MNHNS, CDR2 SASEGT. V shed 8 bases and J shed 6 bases, with 18 bases lying between them. The CDR3 covers 14 residues. Here the CDR3 reads CASALGGEEDTQYF. CDR3 nucleotide sequence: TGTGCCAGCGCCTTGGGGGGAGAAGAGGATACGCAGTATTTT.

This chain joins TRBV7-9 and TRBJ1-1; the D gene is possibly TRBD1 (5 bases). With 4 bases removed from V and 2 bases from J, the gap between germline ends came to 14 bases. CDR1 is SEHNR and CDR2 is FQNEAQ in the germline V gene (reference sequence). CDR3 length: 15 residues. The CDR3 DNA reads TGTGCCAGCAGCTCACCTGGGGGGATTAACACTGAAGCTTTCTTT. Its translation is CASSSPGGINTEAFF.

The chain joins TRBV4-1 to TRBJ1-4, with unresolved D. The CDR3 has 15 amino acids. V was shortened by 1 base and J by 8 bases, with 14 bases between the two germline ends. The germline gives CDR1 MGHRA, CDR2 YSYEKL. The DNA for the CDR3 is TGCGCCAGCAGCCAAGGTCATCTGGAGCCAGAAAAACTGTTTTTT. Translation gives CASSQGHLEPEKLFF.

V usage is TRBV18 and J usage is TRBJ1-5; possible D gene TRBD1, 6 bases. The V and J ends lost 3 bases and 7 bases respectively, with 13 bases between them. This CDR3 has 14 residues. The germline CDR1 and CDR2 sequences are KGHSH and LQKENI. The CDR3 loop is CASSPGAQGQPQHF. DNA of the CDR3: TGTGCCAGCTCACCGGGGGCCCAAGGGCAGCCCCAGCATTTT.

The V and J genes are TRBV6-5 and TRBJ1-2; perhaps TRBD1 as D (5 bases). Trimming left V 5 bases short and J 4 bases short, with 14 bases between. The length of the CDR3 is 14 residues. Germline V gives CDR1 MNHEY, CDR2 SVGAGI. The DNA for the CDR3 is TGTGCCAGCAGTACCGGGACCGGGGGCTATGGCTACACCTTC. It codes for CASSTGTGGYGYTF.

The chain is built from TRBV7-9 and TRBJ1-1; D might be TRBD1 (6 bases). V gave up 1 base and J gave up 2 bases, with 11 bases separating them. Germline-derived CDR1 and CDR2 are SEHNR and FQNEAQ (reference sequence). The CDR3 runs to 15 residues. The CDR3 loop reads CASSLGPGANTEAFF. The CDR3, as DNA: TGTGCCAGCAGCTTAGGCCCAGGGGCTAACACTGAAGCTTTCTTT.

J is TRBJ2-7 and V is TRBV5-4; the match to TRBD1 covers 7 bases. CDR1 and CDR2 from the germline V gene are SGHNT and YYREEE (reference sequence). The CDR3 spans 15 residues. V lost 2 bases to trimming and J lost 0 bases; unmatched junction nucleotides: 5. The CDR3 region has the DNA TGTGCCAGCAGCTTTAGTGGGGACAGCTCCTACGAGCAGTACTTC. It translates to CASSFSGDSSYEQYF.

This chain uses TRBV5-4 with TRBJ2-1, with TRBD2 identical over 8 bases. With 1 base clipped from V and 7 bases from J, the junction kept 13 bases outside the gene matches. The germline V gene encodes CDR1 SGHNT and CDR2 YYREEE (reference sequence). The CDR3 runs 17 residues. This chain's CDR3 is CASSLFSGTRVGNEQFF. In DNA form, the CDR3 reads TGTGCCAGCAGCTTGTTTAGCGGGACTAGGGTTGGTAATGAGCAGTTCTTC.

The chain links TRBV7-9 to TRBJ2-1, with 11 positions matching TRBD2. The CDR3 is 16 amino acids. Germline V gene data show CDR1 as SEHNR and CDR2 as FQNEAQ (reference sequence). V was clipped by 0 bases and J by 5 bases; unmatched bases: 3. The CDR3 sequence: CASSLAELAGDNEQFF. The CDR3 DNA reads TGTGCCAGCAGCTTAGCGGAACTAGCGGGGGACAATGAGCAGTTCTTC.

The CDR3: CASSPVPGQATYEQYF. For the CDR3, the DNA is TGTGCCAGCAGCCCTGTCCCGGGACAGGCCACCTACGAGCAGTACTTC. This chain joins TRBV5-5 and TRBJ2-7, with TRBD1 matching 8 bases. The CDR3 length is 16 residues. After removal of 4 bases from V and 2 bases from J, the junction contained 11 bases not matched to a gene. CDR1 is SGHKS, CDR2 YYEKEE, per germline (reference sequence). Complete variable domain (other parts from reference TRBV5-5 and TRBJ2-7): DAGVTQSPTHLIKTRGQQVTLRCSPISGHKSVSWYQQVLGQGPQFIFQYYEKEERGRGNFPDRFSARQFPNYSSELNVNALLLGDSALYLCASSPVPGQATYEQYFGPGTRLTVT.

Only a few counts were recorded for this clone. The rearrangement links TRBV6-6 to TRBJ2-7, with D perhaps TRBD2 (5 bases). The CDR3 extends over 13 amino acids. Germline-derived CDR1 and CDR2 are MNHNY and SVGAGI (reference sequence). V lost 2 bases and J 5 bases, leaving 10 bases between the germline ends. CDR3 residues: CASSYSGGHEQYF. The CDR3 DNA follows: TGTGCCAGCAGTTACAGCGGCGGCCACGAGCAGTACTTC.

This clone was seen just once. The chain joins TRBV7-9 to TRBJ2-7; D may be TRBD1 (7 bases). Per germline, CDR1 SEHNR and CDR2 FQNEAQ (reference sequence). V lost 0 bases and J 3 bases, leaving 18 bases between the germline ends. The CDR3 has 17 amino acids. In nucleotides, the CDR3 is TGTGCCAGCAGCTTAGCCGTAGGGGGGACAGTGAACTACGAGCAGTACTTC. The encoded protein is CASSLAVGGTVNYEQYF.

V and J are TRBV11-3 and TRBJ2-1; TRBD1 matches 7 bases. CDR1 SGHNT and CDR2 YENEEA come from the germline V gene. This CDR3 contains 14 residues. Germline trimming cut 3 bases from V and 7 bases from J; bases unmatched to any gene: 6. The CDR3 loop is CASSLTGISNEQFF. The CDR3 DNA sequence: TGTGCCAGCAGCTTGACAGGGATATCGAATGAGCAGTTCTTC.

The chain is built from TRBV7-3 and TRBJ2-3; 10 bases line up with TRBD2. V lost 1 base, J lost 3 bases, and 10 bases stayed unmatched. This CDR3 comprises 18 residues. Germline CDR1 reads SGHTA; CDR2 reads FQGTGA. In DNA, the CDR3 is TGTGCCAGCAGCTTAAAGGGCTTAGCGGGAGGAGGAACAGATACGCAGTATTTT. Residues: CASSLKGLAGGGTDTQYF.

The V gene is TRBV10-3, the J gene TRBJ2-7; TRBD2 agrees at 7 bases. CDR3 size: 14 residues. In germline, CDR1 is ENHRY, CDR2 SYGVKD. Trimming took 10 bases from V and 0 from J; bases not matched to a gene: 9. In DNA form, the CDR3 reads TGTGCCACCACCGGGGGGACTGGCTCCTACGAGCAGTACTTC. It specifies CATTGGTGSYEQYF.

The V and J genes are TRBV9 and TRBJ1-2; TRBD1 agrees at 12 bases. The CDR3 is 15 amino acids. After removal of 2 bases from V and 6 bases from J, the junction contained 5 bases not matched to a gene. Germline V gene lookup returns CDR1 SGDLS and CDR2 YYNGEE. This chain's CDR3 is CASSVGTGGRDGYTF. The CDR3, as DNA: TGTGCCAGCAGCGTGGGGACAGGGGGCAGGGATGGCTACACCTTC.

The chain is built from TRBV7-3 and TRBJ1-1; perhaps TRBD1 as D (6 bases). Germline loops: CDR1 SGHTA, CDR2 FQGTGA. V lost 5 bases and J 7 bases, leaving 14 bases between the germline ends. The CDR3 is 13 amino acids. The DNA for the CDR3 is TGTGCCAGCAGCCCCCAGGGGCGGCTTGAAGCTTTCTTT. This codes for CASSPQGRLEAFF.

This rearrangement joins TRBV27 to TRBJ1-5; possibly TRBD1 for D (5 bases). Germline loops: CDR1 MNHEY, CDR2 SMNVEV (reference sequence). V gave up 5 bases and J gave up 1 base, with 21 bases separating them. The CDR3 is 18 amino acids. CDR3 amino acids: CASSRGTGLMASNQPQHF. CDR3 in DNA: TGTGCCAGCAGTAGAGGGACTGGACTAATGGCGAGCAATCAGCCCCAGCATTTT.

A remark on this clone: The junction departs from germline at one end; a sequencing error may be responsible. This rearrangement joins TRBV7-7 to TRBJ2-1; 10 nucleotides match TRBD2. The CDR3 runs 15 residues. Germline V gene data show CDR1 as SSHAT and CDR2 as FNYEAQ (reference sequence). The chain's CDR3 is CASSRTSGAYNEQFF. The CDR3 DNA is TGTGCTAGCAGTCGGACTAGCGGAGCATACAATGAGCAGTTCTTC.

The chain joins TRBV19 to TRBJ1-5; 7 bases line up with TRBD1. Germline-derived CDR1 and CDR2 are LNHDA and SQIVND (reference sequence). Trimming removed 1 base from V and 6 bases from J; junction bases left unmatched: 6. The CDR3 is 15 residues long. The CDR3 is CASSIGDSLTQPQHF. The CDR3 bases are TGTGCCAGTAGTATAGGGGACAGCCTCACTCAGCCCCAGCATTTT.

As for this clone: The junction departs from the called germline gene at one end, perhaps through a read error. This chain connects TRBV9 to TRBJ1-1, with 11 positions matching TRBD1. This CDR3 comprises 19 residues. CDR1 and CDR2 from the germline V gene are SGDLS and YYNGEE. CDR3 protein: CASSASKRTGGAVKTEAFF. The CDR3 DNA is TGTGCCAGCAGCGCGTCCAAGCGGACAGGGGGCGCGGTGAAGACTGAAGCTTTCTTT.

The V call is TRBV14, the J call TRBJ2-7, with 10 nucleotides matching TRBD2. The ends lost 0 bases at V and 6 bases at J; junction bases unmatched: 11. This CDR3 is built from 17 residues. CDR1 is SGHDN, CDR2 FVKESK, per germline. CDR3 sequence reads: CASSQDLWEREGGEQYF. CDR3 nucleotide sequence: TGTGCCAGCAGCCAAGATCTTTGGGAGCGGGAGGGTGGCGAGCAGTACTTC.